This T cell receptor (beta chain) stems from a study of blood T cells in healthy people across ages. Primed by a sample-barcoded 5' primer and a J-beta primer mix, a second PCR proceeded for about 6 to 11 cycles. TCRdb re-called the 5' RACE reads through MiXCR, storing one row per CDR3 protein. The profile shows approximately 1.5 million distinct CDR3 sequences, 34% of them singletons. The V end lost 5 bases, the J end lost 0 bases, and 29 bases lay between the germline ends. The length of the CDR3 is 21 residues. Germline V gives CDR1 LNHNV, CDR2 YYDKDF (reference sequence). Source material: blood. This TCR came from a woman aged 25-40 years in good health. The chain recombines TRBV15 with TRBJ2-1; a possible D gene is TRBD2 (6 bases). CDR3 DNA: TGTGCCACCAGCGGAGGCGGGATAGCGGTGGTGCTAAAGAGCTCCTACAATGAGCAGTTCTTC. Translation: CATSGGGIAVVLKSSYNEQFF.